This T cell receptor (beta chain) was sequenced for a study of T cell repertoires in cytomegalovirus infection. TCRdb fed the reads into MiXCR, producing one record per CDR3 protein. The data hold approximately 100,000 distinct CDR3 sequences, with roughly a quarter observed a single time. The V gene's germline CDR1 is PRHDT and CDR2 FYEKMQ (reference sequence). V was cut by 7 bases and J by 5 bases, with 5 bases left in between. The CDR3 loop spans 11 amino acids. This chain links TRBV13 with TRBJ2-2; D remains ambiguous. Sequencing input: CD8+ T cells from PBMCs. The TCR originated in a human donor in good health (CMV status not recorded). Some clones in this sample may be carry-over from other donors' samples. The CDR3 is CASTSTGELFF. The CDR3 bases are TGTGCCAGCACCTCGACCGGGGAGCTGTTTTTT.